This T cell receptor (beta chain) was documented in a study of blood T cell repertoires in COVID-19. On the study more broadly: T cells, B-cell-depleted T cells, or PBMCs supplied cDNA or gDNA.

This CDR3 has 16 amino acids. V was shortened by 4 bases and J by 0 bases, with 13 bases between the two germline ends. Looked up from germline, CDR1 is LGHDT and CDR2 is YNNKEL (reference sequence). This clone was counted between two and nine times. Here immunoSEQ multiplex PCR was the method, and the copy in TCRdb shows in-frame clones only, minus some. The table shows about 70,000 clones, with 75% to 85% occurring only once. The sample taken for sequencing was peripheral blood. The chain couples TRBV3-1 (or the pseudogene TRBV3-2) to TRBJ1-3; no reliable D call. This TCR derives from a woman between 65 and 79 years old with acute or convalescent COVID-19. The CDR3 sequence is CASSRTRITSGNTIYF. CDR3 in DNA: TGTGCCAGCAGCCGAACCAGGATTACCTCTGGAAACACCATATATTTT.